This T cell receptor (beta chain) is from a study of shared clonotypes between healthy human individuals. Study at large: A donor's plate count was three for CD4 naive and three for CD4 memory; CD8 naive had two and CD8 memory one. The study, taken as a whole, reports: Incomplete sequencing of sorted subsets was indicated by rarefaction despite large depth. Naive subsets generally had larger estimated richness than memory subsets.

V lost 7 bases and J 0 bases, leaving 10 bases between the germline ends. Germline V gives CDR1 MNHEY, CDR2 SMNVEV (reference sequence). The CDR3 is 13 residues long. Profiled with immunoSEQ multiplex PCR; TCRdb holds only in-frame clones, not every one. This table holds under 600,000 clones, more than 95% found once. Adults of Caucasian background living in Nashville, Tennessee made up all donors. Details on this clone: What it recognizes is unknown.

Sequencing was carried out using naive CD4+ T cells sorted from blood. The subset: CD45RA+ positively selected. J is TRBJ2-7 and V is TRBV27; the D gene could be TRBD1 or TRBD2 (6 bases each). The sequence was obtained from a woman aged 25 to 39 in good health. CDR3 sequence: CASTRGPSYEQYF. CDR3 sequence (DNA): TGTGCCAGCACCCGGGGGCCCTCCTACGAGCAGTACTTC.